This is a list of T cell receptor beta chains from one sample in a study of radiation and T cells in renal cell carcinoma. Sequencing used immunoSEQ multiplex PCR; TCRdb keeps in-frame clones, though not all of them. The sample consists of about 77,000 clones, 83% of them appearing once. Sequenced material: blood, taken from a patient whose treatment included radiotherapy and nephrectomy. The receptors here all came from a woman aged 60 to 75 with renal cell carcinoma. CDR3s include the opening cysteine and the closing phenylalanine or tryptophan. The order of the fields is CDR3 length, V gene, CDR3 protein.

length: 13; V: TRBV28; CDR3: CASSLSGPPNLRF
length: 15; V: TRBV7-7; CDR3: CASSPNGGATGELFF
length: 16; V: TRBV27; CDR3: CASSSQRGKDTDTQYF
length: 16; V: TRBV19; CDR3: CASSSSGLAPQETQYF
length: 13; V: TRBV28; CDR3: CASSLKPTYEQYF
length: 13; V: TRBV5-4; CDR3: CASSLNRQETQYF
length: 19; V: TRBV7-3; CDR3: CASSFFSGTGGARGYGYTF
length: 16; V: TRBV4-2; CDR3: CASSQAGEDWDNEQFF
length: 14; V: TRBV19; CDR3: CASRPFDRRGVYTF
length: 14; V: TRBV6-5; CDR3: CASHFDRDGYGYTF
length: 17; V: TRBV19; CDR3: CASSIRTSGGGYNEQFF
length: 12; V: TRBV9; CDR3: CASSPYGNEQFF
length: 15; V: TRBV10-3; CDR3: CAISEDLTGAQPQHF
length: 12; V: TRBV6-1; CDR3: CASSSTVRSYTF
length: 14; V: TRBV29-1; CDR3: CSVEFGSGRETQYF
length: 14; V: TRBV11-2; CDR3: CASSLAATQVEQYF
length: 14; V: TRBV4-2; CDR3: CASSLTGATDTQYF
length: 13; V: TRBV7-3; CDR3: CASSSFPDAPLHF
length: 14; V: TRBV11-2; CDR3: CASSSLWGLGEQYF
length: 15; V: TRBV7-9; CDR3: CASSLAGGKGQPQHF
length: 14; V: TRBV29-1; CDR3: CSAHGVLGGGELFF
length: 17; V: TRBV5-6; CDR3: CASSLAAGPGWGTEAFF
length: 14; V: TRBV15; CDR3: CATSRWDRGPEAFF
length: 13; V: TRBV5-1; CDR3: CASRVATNEKLFF
length: 14; V: TRBV7-2; CDR3: CASFQTGMNTEAFF
length: 15; V: TRBV6-5; CDR3: CASSYLWPGGETQYF
length: 11; V: TRBV7-9; CDR3: CASSLTGEAFF
length: 14; V: TRBV28; CDR3: CASSSTGQIWGYTF
length: 15; V: TRBV28; CDR3: CASRRGTYSNQPQHF